The 2 T cell receptor beta chains below all came from one sample that was sequenced in a study of early T cells in non-severe SARS-CoV-2 infection. TCRdb processed the 5' RACE reads anew with MiXCR; each CDR3 protein has one entry. The repertoire holds 40,000 to 55,000 distinct CDR3 sequences, with 23% as singletons. Specimen: whole blood, collected at baseline. All receptors derive from an adult who was a healthcare worker with PCR-confirmed SARS-CoV-2 infection or an uninfected control (not recorded which).

The CDR3: CASRPRDMTYGYTF. The CDR3 region has the DNA TGTGCCAGTAGACCCCGGGACATGACGTATGGCTACACCTTC. The rearrangement joins TRBV19 to TRBJ1-2; tentative D call: TRBD1 (6 bases). The V gene's germline CDR1 is LNHDA and CDR2 SQIVND (reference sequence). The CDR3 has 14 amino acids. V was pared by 6 bases and J by 5 bases, with 16 bases between.

The rearrangement links TRBV5-4 to TRBJ2-3; D remains ambiguous. CDR3 length equals 15 residues. Germline V gene sequence: CDR1 SGHNT, CDR2 YYREEE (reference sequence). Trimming cost V 1 base and J 1 base, with 10 bases left between them. CDR3 nucleotide sequence: TGTGCCAGCAGCTTGTATTTAGCCGGCACAGATACGCAGTATTTT. It yields the protein CASSLYLAGTDTQYF.